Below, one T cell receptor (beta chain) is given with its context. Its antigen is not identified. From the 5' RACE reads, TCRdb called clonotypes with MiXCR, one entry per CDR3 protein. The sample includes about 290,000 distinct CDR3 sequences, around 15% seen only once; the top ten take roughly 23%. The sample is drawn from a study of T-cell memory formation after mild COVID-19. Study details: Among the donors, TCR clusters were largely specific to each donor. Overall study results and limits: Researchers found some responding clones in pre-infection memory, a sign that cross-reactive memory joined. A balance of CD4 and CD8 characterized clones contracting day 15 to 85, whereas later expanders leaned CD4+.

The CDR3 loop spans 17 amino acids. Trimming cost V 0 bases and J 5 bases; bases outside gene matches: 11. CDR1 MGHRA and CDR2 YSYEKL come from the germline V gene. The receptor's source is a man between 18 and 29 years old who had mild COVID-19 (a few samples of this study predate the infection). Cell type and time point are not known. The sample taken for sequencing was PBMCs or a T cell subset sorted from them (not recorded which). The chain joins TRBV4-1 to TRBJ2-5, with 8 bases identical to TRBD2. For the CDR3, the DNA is TGCGCCAGCAGCCAAGACCGACCGCGGGGGGTTAGTGAGACCCAGTACTTC. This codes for CASSQDRPRGVSETQYF.